The next 22 T cell receptor beta chains were all read from a single sample in a study of T cells in women clearing cervical HPV infection. Sequencing was performed with immunoSEQ multiplex PCR; in TCRdb, only in-frame clones are kept and a portion is missing. This repertoire comprises roughly 34,000 clones; its ten largest clones make up about 7.2%. The specimen sequenced was blood buffy coat. The receptors were gathered from a woman aged 18 to 75 with a cervical HPV16 infection that either progressed to CIN3+ or cleared (not recorded which).

Worth noting for this clone: Read data end 3 residues before the CDR3 end; the end is taken from the germline J gene. This chain connects TRBV7-9 to TRBJ1-4, with D possibly TRBD1 on 6 matching bases. CDR3 length: 14 amino acids. Trimming removed 0 bases from V and 7 bases from J, with 9 bases in between. Germline CDR1 is SEHNR and CDR2 is FQNEAQ (reference sequence). This CDR3 reads CASSLASGAEKLFF. The sequenced CDR3 bases are TGTGCCAGCAGCTTAGCATCAGGGGCTGAAAAA.

Details on this clone: The read finishes 3 residues shy of the CDR3 end, and the germline J gene is used to complete it. The V call is TRBV19, the J call TRBJ1-1; tentatively, D is TRBD1 (5 bases). V was clipped by 9 bases and J by 6 bases, with 8 bases between them. Per germline, CDR1 LNHDA and CDR2 SQIVND (reference sequence). The CDR3 sequence is 10 residues long. The CDR3 sequence: CASQGAEAFF. The sequenced CDR3 bases are TGTGCCAGCCAGGGTGCTGAA.

A remark on this clone: The read finishes 3 residues shy of the CDR3 end, and the germline J gene is used to complete it. The V call is TRBV18, the J call TRBJ1-2; no clear D gene. Germline V gene data show CDR1 as KGHSH and CDR2 as LQKENI. The CDR3 totals 16 residues. CDR3 bases read: TGTGCCAGCTCACCACCGTCGGGGATACTCTACAATGAC. Protein sequence: CASSPPSGILYND. The whole CDR3 protein is CASSPPSGILYNDYTF.

With regard to this clone: The sequenced fragment ends 3 residues before the CDR3 boundary, so the rest is inferred from the germline J gene. The V gene is TRBV30, the J gene TRBJ1-2; 8 positions agree with TRBD1. Germline V CDR1 and CDR2: GTSNPN, SVGIG (reference sequence). Trimming removed 8 bases from V and 2 bases from J; junction bases left unmatched: 7. The CDR3 has 13 amino acids. CDR3 region: CAGTGPTNYGYTF. The CDR3 DNA, read in part, is TGTGCCGGGACAGGCCCGACGAACTATGGC.

On this clone: The CDR3 end falls 3 residues outside the read, so it is completed with the germline J gene. This chain uses TRBV7-9 with TRBJ1-2, with 7 bases that match TRBD1. Germline loops: CDR1 SEHNR, CDR2 FQNEAQ (reference sequence). This CDR3 spans 12 amino acids. J lost 7 bases, V lost 6 bases, and 5 bases had no gene match. CDR3 protein: CASRSTGPGYTF. The covered CDR3 bases are TGTGCCAGCAGATCGACAGGGCCTGGC.

Points on this clone: The CDR3 extends 3 residues past the end of the read, so its final part is completed from the germline J gene. This chain links TRBV18 with TRBJ1-1; D gene ambiguous. This CDR3 has 12 residues. Looked up from germline, CDR1 is KGHSH and CDR2 is LQKENI. The ends were cut back, 6 bases at V and 1 base at J, with 6 bases in the middle. CDR3 in amino acids: CASSPGNTEAFF. The sequenced CDR3 bases are TGTGCCAGCTCGCCGGGGAACACTGAA.

About this clone itself: Read coverage stops 3 residues before the CDR3 terminus; the germline J gene supplies the remainder. V is TRBV5-1 and J is TRBJ2-5; TRBD2 matches 7 bases. Unmatched junction bases numbered 3, after V lost 0 bases and J lost 1 base. The germline V gene encodes CDR1 SGHRS and CDR2 YFSETQ. The CDR3 is 15 amino acids. CDR3 protein: CASSLAGGGQETQYF. CDR3 DNA (partial): TGCGCCAGCAGCTTGGCTGGGGGGGGCCAAGAGACC.

Concerning this clone itself: The read ends 3 residues early relative to the CDR3; the germline J gene fills the gap. The chain recombines TRBV5-1 with TRBJ1-1, with TRBD1 matching 8 bases. CDR1 is SGHRS, CDR2 YFSETQ, per germline. The CDR3 has 14 residues. The CDR3 sequence is CASSFQGAERIAFF. The CDR3 bases that were read are TGCGCCAGCAGCTTTCAGGGGGCGGAACGAATC.

A word on this clone: Read data end 3 residues before the CDR3 end; the end is taken from the germline J gene. This chain uses TRBV2 with TRBJ2-2; 13 nucleotides line up with TRBD2. J lost 6 bases, V lost 6 bases, and 10 bases had no gene match. Germline CDR1 and CDR2: SNHLY and FYNNEI. The CDR3 is 17 amino acids. The CDR3 region is CASRRLAGGLFPGELFF. Incomplete CDR3 DNA: TGTGCCAGCAGGAGACTAGCGGGGGGTCTATTTCCCGGGGAG.

In the case of this clone: The observed sequence ends 3 residues before the CDR3 terminus, with the missing tail filled in from the germline J gene. The chain joins TRBV30 to TRBJ2-7; 7 bases are shared with TRBD2. V lost 5 bases and J lost 6; bases outside the gene matches: 16. The CDR3 is 15 amino acids. Germline CDR1 and CDR2: GTSNPN and SVGIG (reference sequence). The covered CDR3 bases are TGTGCCTGGGGGCGCGTGGCGGGGGATCAGTTCGAG. Protein: CAWGRVAGDQFE. The CDR3 in full is CAWGRVAGDQFEQYF.

Of note for this clone: Read coverage stops 3 residues before the CDR3 terminus; the germline J gene supplies the remainder. The rearrangement uses TRBV5-1 and TRBJ2-7; D is tentatively TRBD1 or TRBD2 (6 bases each). V was pared by 2 bases and J by 0 bases, with 12 bases between. The germline CDR1 and CDR2 sequences are SGHRS and YFSETQ. CDR3 length equals 15 residues. The CDR3 DNA, read in part, is TGCGCCAGCAGCTTAGGAGGGGGAGCCTCCTACGAG. Translated: CASSLGGGASYE. The entire CDR3 protein is CASSLGGGASYEQYF.

As to this clone: The CDR3 end lies 3 residues beyond the end of the read and is filled in from the germline J gene. The J gene is TRBJ2-3, the V gene TRBV12-3 or TRBV12-4; D perhaps matches TRBD1 (6 bases). Trimming took 6 bases from V and 2 from J, leaving 9 bases between them. This CDR3 spans 13 amino acids. The part of the CDR3 DNA that was read is TGTGCCAGCAGCCACAGGGTCACAGATACG. Its translation is CASSHRVTDT. The whole CDR3 reads CASSHRVTDTQYF.

In the case of this clone: The read ends 3 residues early relative to the CDR3; the germline J gene fills the gap. The V gene is TRBV10-3, the J gene TRBJ2-3; tentatively, D is TRBD1 (6 bases). This CDR3 spans 13 amino acids. CDR1 is ENHRY and CDR2 is SYGVKD in the germline V gene. The CDR3 DNA, read in part, is TGTGCCATCAGTGAGTCGCCAGGGGAGACG. This sequence encodes CAISESPGET. The CDR3 in full is CAISESPGETQYF.

To note about this clone: The read comes to an end 3 residues before the CDR3 does, leaving the germline J gene to fill in the end. The gene calls are TRBV7-3 and TRBJ2-5; TRBD1 agrees at 10 bases. The CDR3 is 15 amino acids. Trimming removed 3 bases from V and 5 bases from J; junction bases left unmatched: 6. Germline CDR1 and CDR2: SGHTA and FQGTGA. CDR3 amino acids: CASSLGQGYRETQYF. CDR3 DNA (partial): TGTGCCAGCAGCTTGGGACAGGGGTATCGGGAGACC.

With regard to this clone: Coverage ceases 3 residues before the CDR3 finishes, and the germline J gene fills in the end. The chain recombines TRBV7-3 with TRBJ2-1; 14 bases map to TRBD2. V shed 5 bases and J 7 bases; nucleotides not matched to a gene: 4. The CDR3 covers 15 residues. CDR1 is SGHTA, CDR2 FQGTGA, per germline. CDR3 in amino acids: CASSMTSGGGNEQFF. Partial CDR3 DNA: TGTGCCAGCAGCATGACTAGCGGGGGGGGGAATGAG.

Comment on this clone: The CDR3 end is not reached by the read, which stops 3 residues before it; the germline J gene fills it in. J is TRBJ1-2 and V is TRBV19, with D possibly being TRBD1 (6 bases). Germline V gene lookup returns CDR1 LNHDA and CDR2 SQIVND (reference sequence). The CDR3 spans 17 residues. Between the trimmed V and J ends, which lost 3 bases and 5 bases, there was a span of 22 bases. The DNA read from the CDR3 is TGTGCCAGTAGTATTCTCTGGGTCCAGGGGAGGAGATATGGC. Amino acid sequence: CASSILWVQGRRYG. The whole CDR3 sequence reads CASSILWVQGRRYGYTF. Full variable domain (rest looked up from reference TRBV19 and TRBJ1-2): DGGITQSPKYLFRKEGQNVTLSCEQNLNHDAMYWYRQDPGQGLRLIYYSQIVNDFQKGDIAEGYSVSREKKESFPLTVTSAQKNPTAFYLCASSILWVQGRRYGYTFGSGTRLTVV.

As regards this clone: The sequence runs out 3 residues before the end of the CDR3; the remainder is reconstructed from the germline J gene. The chain is built from TRBV7-2 and TRBJ1-2; possible D gene TRBD1, 6 bases. Germline CDR1 and CDR2: SGHTA and FQGNSA. The CDR3 is made up of 13 amino acids. CDR3 bases read: TGTGCCAGCAGCATCTCGACAGGTCGAGGC. Its protein is CASSISTGRG. In full, the CDR3 reads CASSISTGRGYTF.

CDR3 protein: CASSNRGITDTQYF. Partial CDR3 DNA: TGTGCCAGCAGTAACAGGGGGATAACAGATACG. The chain couples TRBV6-2 or TRBV6-3 to TRBJ2-3; 8 nucleotides align to TRBD1. The CDR3 extends 3 residues past the end of the read, so its final part is completed from the germline J gene. Germline V gene data show CDR1 as MNHEY and CDR2 as SVGEGT. V dropped 5 bases and J dropped 3; count of bases not matched to a gene: 4. The CDR3 length is 14 residues.

A remark on this clone: Read coverage stops 3 residues before the CDR3 terminus; the germline J gene supplies the remainder. The chain combines TRBV30 with TRBJ2-7, with 8 bases identical to TRBD2. The J segment lost 0 bases and the V segment lost 6 bases, leaving 7 bases of the junction unmatched. Germline CDR1 is GTSNPN and CDR2 is SVGIG (reference sequence). This CDR3 region has 14 residues. Partial CDR3 DNA: TGTGCCTGTACAACTAGCGGCTACTCCTACGAG. This encodes CACTTSGYSYE. The complete CDR3 reads CACTTSGYSYEQYF.

Points on this clone: The read falls 3 residues short of the CDR3 end, and the missing part is taken from the germline J gene. This rearrangement joins TRBV7-8 to TRBJ1-2; D is possibly TRBD1 (6 bases). The CDR3 is made up of 13 amino acids. Per the germline V gene, CDR1 is SGHVS and CDR2 is FQNEAQ. The DNA read from the CDR3 is TGTGCCAGCAGCTTAGCGGTGCAGGGGGGC. It codes for CASSLAVQGG. The full CDR3 protein reads CASSLAVQGGYTF.

In the case of this clone: The CDR3 is cut off 3 residues early in the read; its end comes from the germline J gene. The chain combines TRBV5-1 with TRBJ2-3; 12 bases align to TRBD2. The CDR3 consists of 16 residues. Germline V gene sequence: CDR1 SGHRS, CDR2 YFSETQ. The junction had 8 bases not matched to a gene; V was cut back by 5 bases and J by 4 bases. The covered CDR3 bases are TGCGCCAGCAGGGCCACACTAGCGGGGGGTTCAGATACG. Protein product: CASRATLAGGSDT. The full CDR3 protein is CASRATLAGGSDTQYF.

Concerning this clone itself: The read comes to an end 3 residues before the CDR3 does, leaving the germline J gene to fill in the end. The chain recombines TRBV10-3 with TRBJ2-5, with TRBD2 as a possible D gene (7 bases). Germline V lookup: CDR1 ENHRY, CDR2 SYGVKD. This CDR3 contains 15 residues. CDR3 protein: CAISEWGGRTDTQYF. CDR3 DNA (partial): TGTGCCATCAGTGAGTGGGGGGGCCGGACAGATACC.